Listed below are T cell receptor beta chains from one sample, sequenced in a study of OX40 agonist ivuxolimab in advanced cancers. TCRdb's copy holds only in-frame clones and misses some; the assay was immunoSEQ multiplex PCR. The table records about 83,000 clones, approximately 84% of them present only once. This specimen consisted of CD4+ or CD8+ T cells sorted from blood, obtained in a trial of the OX40 agonist ivuxolimab. The origin of the receptors is an adult with an advanced solid tumor such as melanoma, head and neck, liver or kidney cancer. The CDR3 runs from the conserved cysteine through the conserved F or W. A D gene is named only where the DNA matches it firmly. Size is omitted from some rows. Given values are once, few, many or a class for expanded clones.

CDR3 DNA,CDR3 protein,J gene,D gene,V gene,clone size
TGTGCCAGAAGCTTGACTAGTCAAGACACCGGGGAGCTGTTTTTT,CARSLTSQDTGELFF,TRBJ2-2,.,TRBV5-3,.
TGTGCCAGCAGCTTATGGGGTGAAGCTTTCTTT,CASSLWGEAFF,TRBJ1-1,.,TRBV7-9,.
TGTGCCAGCAGCCTTGGGACAGGGAAAAAGGAAAAACTGTTTTTT,CASSLGTGKKEKLFF,TRBJ1-4,TRBD1,TRBV5-6,.
TGTGCCAGCTTTAAGGACTATGGCTACACCTTC,CASFKDYGYTF,TRBJ1-2,.,TRBV6-5,.
TGTGCCACCAGCAGAGATCTGGGGAAAGCTAACTATGGCTACACCTTC,CATSRDLGKANYGYTF,TRBJ1-2,.,TRBV15,.
TGTGCCACCAGCATTTATTCTAGCGGGAGGTCCAATGAGCAGTTCTTC,CATSIYSSGRSNEQFF,TRBJ2-1,TRBD2,TRBV15,.
TGTGCCAGCAACAACAGGGAAAATGAGCAGTTCTTC,CASNNRENEQFF,TRBJ2-1,.,TRBV6-6,.
TGTGCCAGCTCACCGACAGTAAACACTGAAGCTTTCTTT,CASSPTVNTEAFF,TRBJ1-1,.,TRBV18,once
TGTGCCAGCACCGGAGGGCCGGGGCAAGAGACCCAGTACTTC,CASTGGPGQETQYF,TRBJ2-5,.,TRBV7-9,.
TGTGCCAGCAGCTTGGCGGGGGTTAACTATGGCTACACCTTC,CASSLAGVNYGYTF,TRBJ1-2,.,TRBV5-8,.
TGTGCCTGGCTTCACGGGAGATCCTACAATGAGCAGTTCTTC,CAWLHGRSYNEQFF,TRBJ2-1,.,TRBV30,.